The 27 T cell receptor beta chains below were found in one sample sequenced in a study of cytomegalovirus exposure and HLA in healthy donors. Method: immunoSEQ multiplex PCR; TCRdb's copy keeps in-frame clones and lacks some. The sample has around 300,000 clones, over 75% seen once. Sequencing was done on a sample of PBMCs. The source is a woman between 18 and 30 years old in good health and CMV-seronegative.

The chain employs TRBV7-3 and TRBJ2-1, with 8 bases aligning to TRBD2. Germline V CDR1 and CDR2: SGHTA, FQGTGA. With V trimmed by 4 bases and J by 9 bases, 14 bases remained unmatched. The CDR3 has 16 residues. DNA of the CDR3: TGTGCCAGCAGCTCCGCACTTGCGGGAGGCCAGGGTGAGCAGTTCTTC. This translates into CASSSALAGGQGEQFF.

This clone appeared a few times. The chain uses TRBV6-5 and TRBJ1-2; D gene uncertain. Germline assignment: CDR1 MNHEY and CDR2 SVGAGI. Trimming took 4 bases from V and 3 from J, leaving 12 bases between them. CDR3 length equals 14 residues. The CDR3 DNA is TGTGCCAGCAGTTTGTCGTCGGGGTACTATGGCTACACCTTC. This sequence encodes CASSLSSGYYGYTF.

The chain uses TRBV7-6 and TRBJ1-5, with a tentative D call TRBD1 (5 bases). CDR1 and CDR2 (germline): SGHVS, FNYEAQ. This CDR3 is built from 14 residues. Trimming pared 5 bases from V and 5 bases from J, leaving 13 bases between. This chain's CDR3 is CASSPGHGYQPQHF. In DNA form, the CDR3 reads TGTGCCAGCAGCCCCGGACATGGGTATCAGCCCCAGCATTTT.

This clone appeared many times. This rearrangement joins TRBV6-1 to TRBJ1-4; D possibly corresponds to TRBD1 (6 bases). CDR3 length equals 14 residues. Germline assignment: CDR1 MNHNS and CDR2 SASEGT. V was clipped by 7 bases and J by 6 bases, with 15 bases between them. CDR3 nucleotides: TGTGCCAGCAAAAGGGACAACCAGGATGAAAAACTGTTTTTT. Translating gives CASKRDNQDEKLFF.

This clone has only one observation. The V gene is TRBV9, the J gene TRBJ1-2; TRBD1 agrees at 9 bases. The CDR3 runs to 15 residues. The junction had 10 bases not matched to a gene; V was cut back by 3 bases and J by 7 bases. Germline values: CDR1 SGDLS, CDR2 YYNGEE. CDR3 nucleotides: TGTGCCAGCAGCGGGGAAAACAGGGGGCCTGGTGGCTACACCTTC. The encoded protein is CASSGENRGPGGYTF. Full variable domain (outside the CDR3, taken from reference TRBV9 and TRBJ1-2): DSGVTQTPKHLITATGQRVTLRCSPRSGDLSVYWYQQSLDQGLQFLIQYYNGEERAKGNILERFSAQQFPDLHSELNLSSLELGDSALYFCASSGENRGPGGYTFGSGTRLTVV.

CDR3 nucleotide sequence: TGTGCCAGCAGCGTGACCCTAGCGGGAGTCCACGAGCAGTACTTC. Translation: CASSVTLAGVHEQYF. The gene calls are TRBV9 and TRBJ2-7; 10 nucleotides align to TRBD2. Germline V gene data show CDR1 as SGDLS and CDR2 as YYNGEE. The CDR3 is 15 residues long. The J segment lost 5 bases and the V segment lost 2 bases, leaving 7 bases of the junction unmatched.

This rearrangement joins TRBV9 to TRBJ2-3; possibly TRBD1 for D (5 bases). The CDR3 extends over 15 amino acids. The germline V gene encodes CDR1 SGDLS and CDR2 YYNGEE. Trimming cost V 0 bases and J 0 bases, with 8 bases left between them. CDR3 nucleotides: TGTGCCAGCAGCGTAGGGGGCAGCAGCACAGATACGCAGTATTTT. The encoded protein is CASSVGGSSTDTQYF.

The CDR3 sequence: CASSVGAEQKLFF. The CDR3 nucleotides read TGTGCCAGCAGCGTAGGGGCAGAGCAAAAACTGTTTTTT. V usage is TRBV9 and J usage is TRBJ1-4; D not resolved. CDR3 size: 13 residues. Looked up from germline, CDR1 is SGDLS and CDR2 is YYNGEE. V was trimmed by 0 bases and J by 9 bases, leaving 9 bases between them.

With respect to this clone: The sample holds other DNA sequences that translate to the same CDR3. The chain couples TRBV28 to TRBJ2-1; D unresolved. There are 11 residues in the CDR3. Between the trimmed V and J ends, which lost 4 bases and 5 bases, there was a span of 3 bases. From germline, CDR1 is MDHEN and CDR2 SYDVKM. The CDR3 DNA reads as TGTGCCAGCAGTTCCAACAATGAGCAGTTCTTC. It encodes CASSSNNEQFF.

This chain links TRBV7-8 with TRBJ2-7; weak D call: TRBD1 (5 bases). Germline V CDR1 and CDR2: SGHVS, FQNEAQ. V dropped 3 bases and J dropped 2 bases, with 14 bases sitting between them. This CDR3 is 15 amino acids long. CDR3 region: CASSFGLQGTYEQYF. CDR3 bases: TGTGCCAGCAGCTTCGGTCTGCAGGGCACCTACGAGCAGTACTTC.

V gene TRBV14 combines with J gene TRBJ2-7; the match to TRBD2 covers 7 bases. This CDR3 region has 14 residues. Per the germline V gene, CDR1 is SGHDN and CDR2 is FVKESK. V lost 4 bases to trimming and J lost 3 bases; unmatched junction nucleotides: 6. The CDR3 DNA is TGTGCCAGCAGCCGACGCGGACTAGTCTACGAGCAGTACTTC. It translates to CASSRRGLVYEQYF.

The CDR3 loop reads CASSHSGNTEAFF. CDR3 DNA sequence: TGTGCCAGCAGCCACTCGGGGAACACTGAAGCTTTCTTT. J is TRBJ1-1 and V is TRBV11-2; no reliable D call. V was shortened by 5 bases and J by 1 base, with 8 bases between the two germline ends. The CDR3 consists of 13 residues. Germline assignment: CDR1 SGHAT and CDR2 FQNNGV.

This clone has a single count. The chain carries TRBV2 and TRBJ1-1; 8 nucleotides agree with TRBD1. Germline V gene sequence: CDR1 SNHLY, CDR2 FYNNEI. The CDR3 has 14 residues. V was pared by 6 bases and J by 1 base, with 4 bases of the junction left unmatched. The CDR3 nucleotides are TGTGCCAGCAGAAGGGACAGGAGGAACACTGAAGCTTTCTTT. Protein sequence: CASRRDRRNTEAFF. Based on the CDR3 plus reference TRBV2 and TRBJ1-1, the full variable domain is EPEVTQTPSHQVTQMGQEVILRCVPISNHLYFYWYRQILGQKVEFLVSFYNNEISEKSEIFDDQFSVERPDGSNFTLKIRSTKLEDSAMYFCASRRDRRNTEAFFGQGTRLTVV.

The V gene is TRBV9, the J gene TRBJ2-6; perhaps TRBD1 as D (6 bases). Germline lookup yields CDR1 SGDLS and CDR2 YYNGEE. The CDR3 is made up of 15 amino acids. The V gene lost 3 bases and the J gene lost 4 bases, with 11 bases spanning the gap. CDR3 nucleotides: TGTGCCAGCAGCGAGGGGACACTCGGGGCCAACGTCCTGACTTTC. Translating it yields CASSEGTLGANVLTF. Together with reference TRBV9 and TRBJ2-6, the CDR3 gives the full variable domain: DSGVTQTPKHLITATGQRVTLRCSPRSGDLSVYWYQQSLDQGLQFLIQYYNGEERAKGNILERFSAQQFPDLHSELNLSSLELGDSALYFCASSEGTLGANVLTFGAGSRLTVL.

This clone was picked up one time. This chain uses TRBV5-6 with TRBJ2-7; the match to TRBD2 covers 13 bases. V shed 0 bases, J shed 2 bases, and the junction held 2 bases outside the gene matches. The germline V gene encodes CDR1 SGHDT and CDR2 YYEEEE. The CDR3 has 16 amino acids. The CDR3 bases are TGTGCCAGCAGCTTGGGGACTAGCGGGAGCACCTACGAGCAGTACTTC. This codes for CASSLGTSGSTYEQYF.

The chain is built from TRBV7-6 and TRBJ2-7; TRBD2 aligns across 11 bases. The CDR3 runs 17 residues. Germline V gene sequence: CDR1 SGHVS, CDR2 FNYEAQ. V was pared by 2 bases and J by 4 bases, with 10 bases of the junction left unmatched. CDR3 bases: TGTGCCAGCAGCTTACCGGCTGGGACTAGCGGAGAATACGAGCAGTACTTC. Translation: CASSLPAGTSGEYEQYF.

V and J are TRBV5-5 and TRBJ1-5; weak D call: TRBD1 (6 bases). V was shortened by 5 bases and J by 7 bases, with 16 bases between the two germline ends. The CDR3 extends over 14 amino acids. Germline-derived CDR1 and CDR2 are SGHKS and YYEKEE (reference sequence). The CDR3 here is CASSWDIRGQPQHF. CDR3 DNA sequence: TGTGCCAGCAGTTGGGACATCCGGGGACAGCCCCAGCATTTT.

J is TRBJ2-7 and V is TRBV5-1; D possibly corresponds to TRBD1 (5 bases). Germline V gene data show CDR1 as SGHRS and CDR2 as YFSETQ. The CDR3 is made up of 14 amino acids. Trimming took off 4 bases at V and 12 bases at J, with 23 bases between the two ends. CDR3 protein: CASSADSDPPLRYF. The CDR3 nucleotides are TGCGCCAGCAGCGCAGACAGCGACCCCCCTTTACGGTACTTC.

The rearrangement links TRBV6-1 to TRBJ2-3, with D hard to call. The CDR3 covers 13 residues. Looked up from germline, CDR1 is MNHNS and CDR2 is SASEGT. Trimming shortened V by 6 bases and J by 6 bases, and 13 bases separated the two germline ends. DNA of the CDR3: TGTGCCAGCAGGCGGTTATTTGGGGATACGCAGTATTTT. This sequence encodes CASRRLFGDTQYF.

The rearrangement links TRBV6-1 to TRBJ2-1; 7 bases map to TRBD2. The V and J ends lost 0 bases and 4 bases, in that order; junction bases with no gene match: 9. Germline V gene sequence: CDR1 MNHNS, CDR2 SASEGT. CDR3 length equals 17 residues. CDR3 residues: CASSEALGLAVYNEQFF. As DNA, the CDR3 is TGTGCCAGCAGTGAAGCCCTTGGGCTAGCGGTTTACAATGAGCAGTTCTTC.

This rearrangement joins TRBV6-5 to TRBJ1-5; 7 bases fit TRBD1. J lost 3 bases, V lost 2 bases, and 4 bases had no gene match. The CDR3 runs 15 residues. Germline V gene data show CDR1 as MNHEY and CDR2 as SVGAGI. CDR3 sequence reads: CASSYNRGNNQPQHF. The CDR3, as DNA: TGTGCCAGCAGTTACAACAGGGGTAACAATCAGCCCCAGCATTTT.

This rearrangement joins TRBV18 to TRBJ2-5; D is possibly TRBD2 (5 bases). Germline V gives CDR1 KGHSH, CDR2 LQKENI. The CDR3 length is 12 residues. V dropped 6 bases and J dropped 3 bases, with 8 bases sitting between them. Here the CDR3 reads CASSLAEETQYF. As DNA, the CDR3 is TGTGCCAGCTCCCTAGCTGAAGAGACCCAGTACTTC.

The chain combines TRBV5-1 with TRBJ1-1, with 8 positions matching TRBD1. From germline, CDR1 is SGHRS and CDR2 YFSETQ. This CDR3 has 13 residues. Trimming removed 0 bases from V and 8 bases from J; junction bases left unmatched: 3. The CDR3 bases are TGCGCCAGCAGCTTGGGGGACAGGCTCGAAGCTTTCTTT. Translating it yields CASSLGDRLEAFF.

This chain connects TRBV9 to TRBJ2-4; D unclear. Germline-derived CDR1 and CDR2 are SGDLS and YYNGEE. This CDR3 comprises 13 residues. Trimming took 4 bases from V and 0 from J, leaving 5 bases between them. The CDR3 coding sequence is TGTGCCAGCAGCCCAGGAGCCAAAAACATTCAGTACTTC. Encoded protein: CASSPGAKNIQYF.

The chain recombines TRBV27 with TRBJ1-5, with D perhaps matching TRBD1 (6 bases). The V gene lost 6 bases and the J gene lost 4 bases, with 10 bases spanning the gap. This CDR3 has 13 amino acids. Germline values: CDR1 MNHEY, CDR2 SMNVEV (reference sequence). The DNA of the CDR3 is TGTGCCAGCAGACTGACAGGTAATCAGCCCCAGCATTTT. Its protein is CASRLTGNQPQHF.

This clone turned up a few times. In DNA, the CDR3 is TGTGCCAGCAGCTTAGCACAGGGCCCCTACGAGCAGTACTTC. Translating gives CASSLAQGPYEQYF. The chain carries TRBV11-2 and TRBJ2-7; D possibly corresponds to TRBD1 (6 bases). CDR3 length: 14 amino acids. Germline V gene lookup returns CDR1 SGHAT and CDR2 FQNNGV. V was pared by 1 base and J by 2 bases, with 9 bases between.

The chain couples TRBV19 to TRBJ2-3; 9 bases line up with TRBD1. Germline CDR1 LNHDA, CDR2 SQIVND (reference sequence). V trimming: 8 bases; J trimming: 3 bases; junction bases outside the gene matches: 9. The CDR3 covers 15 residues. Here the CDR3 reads CASEQTGGRTDTQYF. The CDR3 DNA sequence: TGTGCCAGTGAACAGACAGGGGGTAGGACAGATACGCAGTATTTT.